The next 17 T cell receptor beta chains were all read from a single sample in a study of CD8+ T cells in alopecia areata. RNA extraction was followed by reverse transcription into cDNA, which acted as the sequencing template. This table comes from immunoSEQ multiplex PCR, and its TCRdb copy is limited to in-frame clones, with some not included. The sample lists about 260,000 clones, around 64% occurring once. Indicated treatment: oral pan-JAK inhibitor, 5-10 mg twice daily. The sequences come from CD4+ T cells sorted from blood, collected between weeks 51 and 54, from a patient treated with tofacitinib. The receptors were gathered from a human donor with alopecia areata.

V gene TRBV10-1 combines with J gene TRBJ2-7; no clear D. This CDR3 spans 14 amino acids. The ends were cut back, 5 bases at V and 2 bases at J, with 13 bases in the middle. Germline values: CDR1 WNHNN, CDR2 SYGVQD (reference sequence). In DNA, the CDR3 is TGCGCCAGCAGTAACTTGGAGTTCCCCTACGAGCAGTACTTC. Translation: CASSNLEFPYEQYF.

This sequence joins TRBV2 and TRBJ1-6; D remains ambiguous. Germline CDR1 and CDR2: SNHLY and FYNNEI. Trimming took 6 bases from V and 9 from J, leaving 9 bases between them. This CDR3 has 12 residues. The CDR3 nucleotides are TGTGCCAGCAGCGATCACGCTTCACCCCTCCACTTT. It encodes CASSDHASPLHF.

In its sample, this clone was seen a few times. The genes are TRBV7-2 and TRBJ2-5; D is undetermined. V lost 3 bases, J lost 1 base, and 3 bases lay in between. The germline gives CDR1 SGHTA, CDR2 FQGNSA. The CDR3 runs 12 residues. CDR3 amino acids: CASSFSQETQYF. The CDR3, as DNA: TGTGCCAGCAGCTTCAGCCAAGAGACCCAGTACTTC. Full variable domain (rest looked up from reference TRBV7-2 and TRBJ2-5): GAGVSQSPSNKVTEKGKDVELRCDPISGHTALYWYRQSLGQGLEFLIYFQGNSAPDKSGLPSDRFSAERTGGSVSTLTIQRTQQEDSAVYLCASSFSQETQYFGPGTRLLVL.

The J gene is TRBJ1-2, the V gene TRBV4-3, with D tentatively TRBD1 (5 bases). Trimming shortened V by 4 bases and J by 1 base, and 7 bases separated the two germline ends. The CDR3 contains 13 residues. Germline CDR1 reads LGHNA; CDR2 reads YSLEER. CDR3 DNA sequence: TGCGCCAGCAGCCGGGACCTTAACTATGGCTACACCTTC. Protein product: CASSRDLNYGYTF.

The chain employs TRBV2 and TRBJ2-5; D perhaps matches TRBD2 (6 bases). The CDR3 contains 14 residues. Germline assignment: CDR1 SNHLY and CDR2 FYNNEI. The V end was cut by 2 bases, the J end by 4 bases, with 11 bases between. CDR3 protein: CASSERRVGETQYF. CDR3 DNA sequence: TGTGCCAGCAGTGAACGGAGGGTAGGAGAGACCCAGTACTTC.

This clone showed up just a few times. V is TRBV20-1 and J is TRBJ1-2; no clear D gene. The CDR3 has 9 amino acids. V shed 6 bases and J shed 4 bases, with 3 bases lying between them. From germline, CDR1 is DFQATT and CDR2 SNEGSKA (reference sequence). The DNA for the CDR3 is TGCAGTGCCCTCTATGGCTACACCTTC. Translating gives CSALYGYTF.

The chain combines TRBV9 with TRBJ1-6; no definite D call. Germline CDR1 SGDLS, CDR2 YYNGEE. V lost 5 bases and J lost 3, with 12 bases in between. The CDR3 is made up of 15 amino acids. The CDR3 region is CASSTSGVYNSPLHF. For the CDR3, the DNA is TGTGCCAGCAGTACTTCCGGGGTCTATAATTCACCCCTCCACTTT.

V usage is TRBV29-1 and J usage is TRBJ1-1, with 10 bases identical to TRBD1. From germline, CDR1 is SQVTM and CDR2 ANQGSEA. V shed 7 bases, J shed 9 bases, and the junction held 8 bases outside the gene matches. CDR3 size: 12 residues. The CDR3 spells CSGGTGDSQAFF. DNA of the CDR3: TGCAGCGGCGGGACAGGGGATTCTCAAGCTTTCTTT.

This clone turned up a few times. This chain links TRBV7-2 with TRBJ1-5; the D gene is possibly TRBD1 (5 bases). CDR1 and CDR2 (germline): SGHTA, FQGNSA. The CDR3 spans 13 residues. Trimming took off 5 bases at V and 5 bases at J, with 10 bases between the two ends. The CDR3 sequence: CASSPRVDQPQHF. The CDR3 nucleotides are TGTGCCAGCAGCCCCAGGGTTGATCAGCCCCAGCATTTT.

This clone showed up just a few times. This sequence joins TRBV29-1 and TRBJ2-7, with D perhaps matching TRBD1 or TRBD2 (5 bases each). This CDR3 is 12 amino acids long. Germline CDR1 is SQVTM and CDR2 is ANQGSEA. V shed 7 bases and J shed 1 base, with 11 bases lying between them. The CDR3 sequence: CSGGAGSYEQYF. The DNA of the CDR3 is TGCAGCGGGGGAGCAGGGTCCTACGAGCAGTACTTC.

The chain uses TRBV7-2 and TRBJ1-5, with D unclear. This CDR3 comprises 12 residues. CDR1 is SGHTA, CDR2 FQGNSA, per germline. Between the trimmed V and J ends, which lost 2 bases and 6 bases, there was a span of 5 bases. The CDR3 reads CASSLNGQPQHF. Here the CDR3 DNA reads TGTGCCAGCAGCTTAAACGGTCAGCCCCAGCATTTT.

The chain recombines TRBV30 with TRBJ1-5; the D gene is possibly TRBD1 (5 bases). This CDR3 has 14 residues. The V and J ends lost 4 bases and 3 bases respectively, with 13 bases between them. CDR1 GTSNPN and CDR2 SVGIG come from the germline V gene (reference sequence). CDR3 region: CAWTHGGVNQPQHF. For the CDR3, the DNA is TGTGCCTGGACCCACGGGGGGGTCAATCAGCCCCAGCATTTT.

The DNA for the CDR3 is TGTGCCAGCACCAGAGACACAGATACGCAGTATTTT. Amino acid sequence: CASTRDTDTQYF. The chain joins TRBV2 to TRBJ2-3; D gene uncertain. Deletions cut 7 bases from V and 2 bases from J, with 7 bases between. This CDR3 contains 12 residues. Germline V lookup: CDR1 SNHLY, CDR2 FYNNEI.

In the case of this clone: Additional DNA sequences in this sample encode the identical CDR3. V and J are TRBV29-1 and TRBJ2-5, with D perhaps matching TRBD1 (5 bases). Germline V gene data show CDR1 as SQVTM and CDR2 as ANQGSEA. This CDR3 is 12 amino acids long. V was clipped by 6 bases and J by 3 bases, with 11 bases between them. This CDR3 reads CSVGWGEETQYF. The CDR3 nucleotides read TGCAGCGTAGGCTGGGGCGAAGAGACCCAGTACTTC.

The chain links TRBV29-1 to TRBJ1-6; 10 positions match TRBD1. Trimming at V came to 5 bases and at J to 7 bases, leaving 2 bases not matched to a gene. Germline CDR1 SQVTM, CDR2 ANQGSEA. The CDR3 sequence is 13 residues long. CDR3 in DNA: TGCAGCGTTACGACAGGGGGCAATTCACCCCTCCACTTT. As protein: CSVTTGGNSPLHF.

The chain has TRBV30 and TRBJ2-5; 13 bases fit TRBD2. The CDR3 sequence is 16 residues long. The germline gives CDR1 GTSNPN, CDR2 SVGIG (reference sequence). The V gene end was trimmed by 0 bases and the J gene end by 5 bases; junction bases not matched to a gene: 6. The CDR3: CAWSVLAGGPGETQYF. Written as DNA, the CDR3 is TGTGCCTGGAGTGTACTAGCGGGGGGGCCGGGCGAGACCCAGTACTTC.

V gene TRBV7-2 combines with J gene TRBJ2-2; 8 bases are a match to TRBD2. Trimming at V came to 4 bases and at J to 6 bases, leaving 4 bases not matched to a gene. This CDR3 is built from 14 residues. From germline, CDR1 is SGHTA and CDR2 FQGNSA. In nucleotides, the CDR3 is TGTGCCAGCAGCTCACCGGGACTAGCCGGGGAGCTGTTTTTT. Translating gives CASSSPGLAGELFF.